This T cell receptor beta chain is from a study of shared clonotypes between healthy human individuals. V gave up 0 bases and J gave up 0 bases, with 9 bases separating them. The CDR3 has 16 amino acids. Germline loops: CDR1 KGHSH, CDR2 LQKENI. This clone appeared a few times. Its specificity is not known. The method was immunoSEQ multiplex PCR; TCRdb's version includes in-frame clones alone and lacks a portion of them. The sample carries 2.5 million or so clones, about 92% recorded once. Study-wide findings and caveats: Even with large depth, rarefaction showed that sorted-subset sequencing was incomplete.

Specimen: naive CD4+ T cells sorted from blood. Subset defined: CD45RA+ positively selected. The TCR was taken from a man between 18 and 29 years old in good health. The chain employs TRBV18 and TRBJ1-5, with D possibly matching TRBD1 (5 bases). CDR3 DNA sequence: TGTGCCAGCTCACCACCAGGGGTGAATAGCAATCAGCCCCAGCATTTT. This gives the protein CASSPPGVNSNQPQHF.